This TCR beta chain was sequenced in a study of T cell changes during pregnancy in multiple sclerosis. Trimming took off 3 bases at V and 4 bases at J, with 15 bases between the two ends. Looked up from germline, CDR1 is MRHNA and CDR2 is SNTAGT. CDR3 length: 16 amino acids. TCRdb keeps only in-frame clones here, not all; method: immunoSEQ multiplex PCR. The sample includes 34,000 or so clones, about nine tenths of them seen just once. The starting material was CD8+ T cells from peripheral blood mononuclear cells, obtained before pregnancy. The clonotype was recovered from a female donor with multiple sclerosis, enrolled in a pregnancy study. V and J are TRBV6-4 and TRBJ2-2; D is unresolved. The CDR3 nucleotides read TGTGCCAGCAGTGAATCGGGTGAGGAAACCACCGGGGAGCTGTTTTTT. It codes for CASSESGEETTGELFF.